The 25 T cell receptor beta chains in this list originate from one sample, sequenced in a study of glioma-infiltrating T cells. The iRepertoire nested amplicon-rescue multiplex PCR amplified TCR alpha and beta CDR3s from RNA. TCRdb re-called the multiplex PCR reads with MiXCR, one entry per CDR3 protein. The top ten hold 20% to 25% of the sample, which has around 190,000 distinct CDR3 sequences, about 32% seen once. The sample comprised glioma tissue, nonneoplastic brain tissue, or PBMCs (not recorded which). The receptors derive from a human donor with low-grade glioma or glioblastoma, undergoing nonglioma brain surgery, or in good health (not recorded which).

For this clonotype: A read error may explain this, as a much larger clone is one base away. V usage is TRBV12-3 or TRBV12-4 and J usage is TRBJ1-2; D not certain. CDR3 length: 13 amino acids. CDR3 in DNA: TGTGCCAGCGGTTTCCAATCCGACCATGGCTACACCTTC. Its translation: CASGFQSDHGYTF.

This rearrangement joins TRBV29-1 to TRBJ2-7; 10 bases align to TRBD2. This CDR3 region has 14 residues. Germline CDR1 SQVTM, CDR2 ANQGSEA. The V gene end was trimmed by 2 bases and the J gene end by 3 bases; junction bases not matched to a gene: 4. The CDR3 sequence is CSVELAGVDYEQYF. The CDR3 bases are TGCAGCGTTGAACTAGCGGGAGTGGACTACGAGCAGTACTTC.

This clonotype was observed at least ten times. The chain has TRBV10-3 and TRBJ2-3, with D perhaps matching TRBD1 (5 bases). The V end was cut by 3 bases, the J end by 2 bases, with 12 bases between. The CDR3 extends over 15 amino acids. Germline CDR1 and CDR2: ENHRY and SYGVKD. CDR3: CAISEGVGPTDTQYF. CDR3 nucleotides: TGTGCCATCAGTGAAGGGGTCGGACCCACAGATACGCAGTATTTT.

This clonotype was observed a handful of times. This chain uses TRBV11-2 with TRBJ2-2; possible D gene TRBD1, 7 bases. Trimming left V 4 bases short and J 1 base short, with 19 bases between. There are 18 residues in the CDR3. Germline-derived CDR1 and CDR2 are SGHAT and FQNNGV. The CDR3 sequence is CASSSRGAQGRNTGELFF. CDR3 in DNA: TGTGCCAGCAGCTCCAGGGGGGCACAGGGGAGGAACACCGGGGAGCTGTTTTTT.

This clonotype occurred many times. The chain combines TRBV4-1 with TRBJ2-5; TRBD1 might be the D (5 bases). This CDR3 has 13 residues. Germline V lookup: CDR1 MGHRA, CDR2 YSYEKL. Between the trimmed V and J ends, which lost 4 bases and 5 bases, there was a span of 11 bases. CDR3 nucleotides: TGCGCCAGCAGCCCGGTAGGGGCCGAGACCCAGTACTTC. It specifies CASSPVGAETQYF.

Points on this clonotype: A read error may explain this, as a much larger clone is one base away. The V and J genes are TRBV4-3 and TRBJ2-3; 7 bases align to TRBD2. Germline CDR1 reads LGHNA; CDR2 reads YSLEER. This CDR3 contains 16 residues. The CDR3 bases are TGCGCCAGCAGCCCCAGGTGGCTAGCGGACACAGATTCGCAGTATTTT. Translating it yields CASSPRWLADTDSQYF.

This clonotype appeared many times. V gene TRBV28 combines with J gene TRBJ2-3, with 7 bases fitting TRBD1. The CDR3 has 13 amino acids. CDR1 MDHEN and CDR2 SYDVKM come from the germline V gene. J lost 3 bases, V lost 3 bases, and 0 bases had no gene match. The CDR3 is CASSFRGTDTQYF. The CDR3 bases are TGTGCCAGCAGTTTCAGGGGGACAGATACGCAGTATTTT.

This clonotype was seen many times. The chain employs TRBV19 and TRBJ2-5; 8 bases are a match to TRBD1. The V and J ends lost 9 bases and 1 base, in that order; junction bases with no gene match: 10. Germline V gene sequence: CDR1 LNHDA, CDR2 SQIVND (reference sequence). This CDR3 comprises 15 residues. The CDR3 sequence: CARSSDRAFQETQYF. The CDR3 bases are TGTGCCAGATCTTCGGACAGGGCTTTCCAAGAGACCCAGTACTTC.

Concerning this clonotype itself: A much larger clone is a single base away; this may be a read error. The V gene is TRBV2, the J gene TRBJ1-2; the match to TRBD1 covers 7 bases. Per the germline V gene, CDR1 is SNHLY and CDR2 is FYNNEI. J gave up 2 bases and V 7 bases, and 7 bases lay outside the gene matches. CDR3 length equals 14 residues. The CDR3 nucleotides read TGTGCCAGCACCTGGGACAGTGCCAACTATGGCTACACCTTC. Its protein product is CASTWDSANYGYTF.

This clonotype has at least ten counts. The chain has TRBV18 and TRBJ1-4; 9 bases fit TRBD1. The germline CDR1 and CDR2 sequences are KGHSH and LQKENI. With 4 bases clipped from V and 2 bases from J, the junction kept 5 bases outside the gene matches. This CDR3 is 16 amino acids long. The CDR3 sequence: CASSQQGARTNEKLFF. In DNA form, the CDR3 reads TGTGCCAGCTCACAACAGGGGGCGCGCACTAATGAAAAACTGTTTTTT.

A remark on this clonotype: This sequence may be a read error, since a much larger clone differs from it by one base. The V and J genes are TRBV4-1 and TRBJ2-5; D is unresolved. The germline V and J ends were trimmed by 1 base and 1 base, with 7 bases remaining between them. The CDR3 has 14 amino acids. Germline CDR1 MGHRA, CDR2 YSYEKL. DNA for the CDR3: TGCGCCAGCAGCCAAGGAAAGTCCCAAGAGACCCAGTACTTC. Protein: CASSQGKSQETQYF.

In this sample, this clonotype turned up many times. CDR3 DNA: TGTGCCAGTAGGGTCGGAACTAACTATGGCTACACCTTC. Amino acids: CASRVGTNYGYTF. The chain couples TRBV19 to TRBJ1-2; D not resolved. CDR1 and CDR2 from the germline V gene are LNHDA and SQIVND (reference sequence). This CDR3 contains 13 residues. Trimming removed 6 bases at V and 0 bases at J, with 8 bases between.

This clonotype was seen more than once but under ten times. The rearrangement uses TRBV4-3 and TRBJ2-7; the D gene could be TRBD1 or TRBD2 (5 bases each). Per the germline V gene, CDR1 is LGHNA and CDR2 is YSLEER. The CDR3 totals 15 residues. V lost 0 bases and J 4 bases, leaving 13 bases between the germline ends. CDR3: CASSQDGPGTYEQYF. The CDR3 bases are TGCGCCAGCAGCCAAGATGGCCCTGGGACGTACGAGCAGTACTTC.

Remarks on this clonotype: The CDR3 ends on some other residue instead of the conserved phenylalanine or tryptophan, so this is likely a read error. The CDR3 DNA follows: TGCAGTGCTAGAGATAACAAGCGGAGTTACAATGAGCAGTTCCTC. Protein: CSARDNKRSYNEQFL. The chain combines TRBV20-1 with TRBJ2-1, with D possibly being TRBD2 (5 bases). This CDR3 is built from 15 residues. V was cut by 0 bases and J by 4 bases, with 13 bases left in between. Germline CDR1 reads DFQATT; CDR2 reads SNEGSKA (reference sequence).

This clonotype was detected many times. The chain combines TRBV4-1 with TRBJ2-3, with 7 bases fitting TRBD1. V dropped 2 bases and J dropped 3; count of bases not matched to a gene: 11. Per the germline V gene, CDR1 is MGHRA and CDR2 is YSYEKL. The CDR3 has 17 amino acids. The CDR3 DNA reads TGCGCCAGCAGCCAACAAACGACAGGGATGGGAACAGATACGCAGTATTTT. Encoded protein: CASSQQTTGMGTDTQYF.

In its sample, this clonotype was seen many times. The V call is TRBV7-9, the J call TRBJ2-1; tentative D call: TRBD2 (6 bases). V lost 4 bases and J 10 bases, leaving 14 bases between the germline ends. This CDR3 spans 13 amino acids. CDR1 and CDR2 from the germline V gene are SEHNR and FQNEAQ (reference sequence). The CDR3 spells CASSYRDSPEQFF. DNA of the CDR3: TGTGCCAGCAGCTATCGGGACTCGCCGGAGCAGTTCTTC.

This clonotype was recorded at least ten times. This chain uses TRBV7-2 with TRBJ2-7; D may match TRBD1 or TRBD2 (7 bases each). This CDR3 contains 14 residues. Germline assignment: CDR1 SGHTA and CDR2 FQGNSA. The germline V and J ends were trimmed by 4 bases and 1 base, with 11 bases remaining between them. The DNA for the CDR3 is TGTGCCAGCAGCTCCCAGGGGGGGTCCTACGAGCAGTACTTC. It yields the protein CASSSQGGSYEQYF.

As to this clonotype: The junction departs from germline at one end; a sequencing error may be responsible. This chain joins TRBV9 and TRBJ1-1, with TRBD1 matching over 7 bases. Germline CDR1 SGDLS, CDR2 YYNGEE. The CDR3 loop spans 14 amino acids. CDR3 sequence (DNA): TGTGCCAGCAGCGTAAGGGGGCCGGACACTGAAGTTTTCTTT. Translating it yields CASSVRGPDTEVFF.

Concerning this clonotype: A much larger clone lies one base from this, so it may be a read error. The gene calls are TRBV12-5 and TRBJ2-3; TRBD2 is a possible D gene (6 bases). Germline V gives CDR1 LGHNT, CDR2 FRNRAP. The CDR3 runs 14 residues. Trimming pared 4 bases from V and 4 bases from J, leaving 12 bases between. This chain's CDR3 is CASGSSGTADTQYF. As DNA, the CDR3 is TGTGCTAGTGGTTCGTCCGGGACTGCAGATACGCAGTATTTT.

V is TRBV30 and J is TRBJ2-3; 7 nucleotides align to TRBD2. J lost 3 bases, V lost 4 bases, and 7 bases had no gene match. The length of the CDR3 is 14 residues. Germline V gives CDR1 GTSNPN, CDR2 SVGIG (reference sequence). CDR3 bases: TGTGCCTGGAACTCTGGCGGGAGTACAGATACGCAGTATTTT. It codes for CAWNSGGSTDTQYF.

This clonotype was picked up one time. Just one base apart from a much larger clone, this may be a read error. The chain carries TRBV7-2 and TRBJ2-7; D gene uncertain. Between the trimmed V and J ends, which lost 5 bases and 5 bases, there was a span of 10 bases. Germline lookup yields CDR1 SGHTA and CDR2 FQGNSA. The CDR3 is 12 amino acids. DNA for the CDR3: TGTGCCAGCAGCCCCCTCCCCCACGAGCAGTACTTC. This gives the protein CASSPLPHEQYF.

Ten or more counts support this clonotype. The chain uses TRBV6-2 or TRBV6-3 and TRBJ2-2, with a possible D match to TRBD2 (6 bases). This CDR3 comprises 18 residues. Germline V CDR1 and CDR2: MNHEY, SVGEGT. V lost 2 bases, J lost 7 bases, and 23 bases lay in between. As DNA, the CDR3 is TGTGCCAGCAGTTACACAACCGAACAACGGGAGCAAGGCGGGGAGCTGTTTTTT. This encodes CASSYTTEQREQGGELFF.

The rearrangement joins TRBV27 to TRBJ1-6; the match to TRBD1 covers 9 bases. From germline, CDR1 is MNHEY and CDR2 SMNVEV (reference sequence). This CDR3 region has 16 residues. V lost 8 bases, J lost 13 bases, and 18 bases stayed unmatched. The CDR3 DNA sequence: TGTGCCAGCTCGTCCGGGACAGGGAGGGCCAATCAGCCCCTCCACTTT. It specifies CASSSGTGRANQPLHF.

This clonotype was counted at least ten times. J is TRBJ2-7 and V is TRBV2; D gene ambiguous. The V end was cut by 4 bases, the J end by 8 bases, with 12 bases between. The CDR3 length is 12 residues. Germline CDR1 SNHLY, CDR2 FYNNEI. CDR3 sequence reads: CASSGLNVKQYF. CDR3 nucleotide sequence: TGTGCCAGCAGTGGTCTCAACGTCAAGCAGTACTTC.

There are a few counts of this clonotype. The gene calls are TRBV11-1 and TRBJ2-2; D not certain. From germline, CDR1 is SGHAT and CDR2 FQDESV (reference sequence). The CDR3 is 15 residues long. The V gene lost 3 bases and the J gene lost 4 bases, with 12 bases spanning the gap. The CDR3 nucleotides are TGTGCCAGCAGCTTTTTAGGGTTAGGCACCGGGGAGCTGTTTTTT. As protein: CASSFLGLGTGELFF. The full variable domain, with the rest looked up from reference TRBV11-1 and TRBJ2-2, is EAEVAQSPRYKITEKSQAVAFWCDPISGHATLYWYRQILGQGPELLVQFQDESVVDDSQLPKDRFSAERLKGVDSTLKIQPAELGDSAMYLCASSFLGLGTGELFFGEGSRLTVL.